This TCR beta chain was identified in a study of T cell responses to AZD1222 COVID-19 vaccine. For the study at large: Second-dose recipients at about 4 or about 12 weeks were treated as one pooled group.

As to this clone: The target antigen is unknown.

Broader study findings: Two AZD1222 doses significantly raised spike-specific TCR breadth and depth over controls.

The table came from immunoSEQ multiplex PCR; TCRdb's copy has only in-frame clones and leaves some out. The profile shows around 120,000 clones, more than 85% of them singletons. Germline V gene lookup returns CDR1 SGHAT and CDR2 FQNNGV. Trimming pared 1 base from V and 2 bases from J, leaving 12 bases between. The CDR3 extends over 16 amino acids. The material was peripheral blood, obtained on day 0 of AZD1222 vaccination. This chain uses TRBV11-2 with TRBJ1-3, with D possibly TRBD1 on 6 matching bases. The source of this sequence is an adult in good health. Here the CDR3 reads CASSLGAGTPGNTIYF. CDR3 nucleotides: TGTGCCAGCAGCTTAGGGGCCGGGACACCTGGAAACACCATATATTTT.